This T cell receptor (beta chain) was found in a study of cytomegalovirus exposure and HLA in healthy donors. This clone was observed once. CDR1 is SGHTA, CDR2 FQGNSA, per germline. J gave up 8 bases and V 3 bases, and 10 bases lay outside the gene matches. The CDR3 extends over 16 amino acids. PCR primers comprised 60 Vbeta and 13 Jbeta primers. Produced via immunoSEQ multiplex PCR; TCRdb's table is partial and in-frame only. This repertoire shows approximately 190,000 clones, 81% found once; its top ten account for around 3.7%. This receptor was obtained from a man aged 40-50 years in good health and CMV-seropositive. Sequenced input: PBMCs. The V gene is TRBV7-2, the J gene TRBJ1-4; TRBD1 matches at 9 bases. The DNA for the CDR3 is TGTGCCAGCAGCTTCGTTGGGACAGGGTCGGGAGAAAAACTGTTTTTT. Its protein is CASSFVGTGSGEKLFF.